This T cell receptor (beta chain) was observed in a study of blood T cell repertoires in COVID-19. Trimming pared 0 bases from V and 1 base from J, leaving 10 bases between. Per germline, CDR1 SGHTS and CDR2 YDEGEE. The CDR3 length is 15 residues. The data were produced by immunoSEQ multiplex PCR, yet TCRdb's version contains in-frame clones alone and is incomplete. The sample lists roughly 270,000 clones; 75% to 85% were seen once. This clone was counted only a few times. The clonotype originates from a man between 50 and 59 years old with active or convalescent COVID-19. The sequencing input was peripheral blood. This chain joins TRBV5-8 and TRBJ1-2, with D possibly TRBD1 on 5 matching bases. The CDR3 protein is CASSLELGLNYGYTF. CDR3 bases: TGTGCCAGCAGCTTGGAACTGGGGCTTAACTATGGCTACACCTTC.